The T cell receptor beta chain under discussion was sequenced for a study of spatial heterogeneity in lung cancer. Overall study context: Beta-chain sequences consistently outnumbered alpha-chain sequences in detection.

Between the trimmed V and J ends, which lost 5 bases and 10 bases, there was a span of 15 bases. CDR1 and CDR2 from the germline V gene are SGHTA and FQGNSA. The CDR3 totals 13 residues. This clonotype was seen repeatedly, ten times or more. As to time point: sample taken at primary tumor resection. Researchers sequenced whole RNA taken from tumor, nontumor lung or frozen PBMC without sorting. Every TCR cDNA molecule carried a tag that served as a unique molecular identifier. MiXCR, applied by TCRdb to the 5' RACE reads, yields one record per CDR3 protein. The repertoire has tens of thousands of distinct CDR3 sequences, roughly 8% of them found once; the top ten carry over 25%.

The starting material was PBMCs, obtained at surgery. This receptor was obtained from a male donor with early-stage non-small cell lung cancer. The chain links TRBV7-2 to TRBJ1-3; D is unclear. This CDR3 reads CASSMDPTRTIYF. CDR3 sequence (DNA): TGTGCCAGCAGCATGGACCCCACAAGGACCATATATTTT.